The subject of this entry is one TCR beta chain. Its antigen is not identified. This specimen belongs to a study of cytomegalovirus exposure and HLA in healthy donors. About the research overall: There were about 85 million unique TCRs (from HLA-typed donors) in an early data release. Within the Caucasian-associated ancestry cluster were under 85% of the approximately 400 genotyped donors. Broader study findings: Certain sequence variants were highly shared and formed a cluster, and this cluster was likely a sequencing artifact. The authors enumerated 150 to 200 TCR beta chains as linked to cytomegalovirus.

60 Vbeta and 13 Jbeta primers were used in PCR. Generated by immunoSEQ multiplex PCR, the TCRdb table keeps only in-frame clones and is missing some. In the table there are around 80,000 clones, around 60% of which are singletons. Germline lookup yields CDR1 SEHNR and CDR2 FQNEAQ (reference sequence). The CDR3 has 19 amino acids. The V segment lost 5 bases and the J segment 0 bases; nucleotides outside the gene matches: 16. The chain links TRBV7-9 to TRBJ2-4; 7 positions agree with TRBD1. Material: PBMCs. The TCR originated in a male donor in good health and CMV-seropositive. CDR3 sequence (DNA): TGTGCCAGCAGCACCAGACAGGGTGTGGGGCTTGGAGCCAAAAACATTCAGTACTTC. Protein: CASSTRQGVGLGAKNIQYF.